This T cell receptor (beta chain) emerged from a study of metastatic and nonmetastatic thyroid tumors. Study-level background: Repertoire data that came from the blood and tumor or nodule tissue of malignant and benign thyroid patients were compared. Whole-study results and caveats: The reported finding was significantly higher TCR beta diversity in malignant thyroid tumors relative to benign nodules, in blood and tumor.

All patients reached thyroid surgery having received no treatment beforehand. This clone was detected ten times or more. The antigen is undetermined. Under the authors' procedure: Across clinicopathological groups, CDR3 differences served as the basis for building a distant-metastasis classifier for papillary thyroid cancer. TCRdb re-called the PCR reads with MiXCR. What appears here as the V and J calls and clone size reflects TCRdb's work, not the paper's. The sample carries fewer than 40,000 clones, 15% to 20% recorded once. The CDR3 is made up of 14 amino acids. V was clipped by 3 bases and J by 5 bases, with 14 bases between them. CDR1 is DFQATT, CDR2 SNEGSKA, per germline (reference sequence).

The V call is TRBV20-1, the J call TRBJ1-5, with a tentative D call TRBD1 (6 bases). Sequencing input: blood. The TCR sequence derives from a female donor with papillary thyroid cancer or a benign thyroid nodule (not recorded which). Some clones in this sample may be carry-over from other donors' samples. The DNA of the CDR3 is TGCAGTGCTAGTTCGGGGGCGGATTATCAGCCCCAGCATTTT. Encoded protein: CSASSGADYQPQHF.